The rows below give T cell receptor beta chains drawn from one sample of a study of blood T cell repertoires in COVID-19. Assay: immunoSEQ multiplex PCR; the TCRdb copy retains only in-frame clones and omits some. The sample comprises about 150,000 clones, around four fifths of which are singletons, and roughly 2.5% rests with the top ten. The sequencing input was peripheral blood. The receptors derive from a woman older than 75 with COVID-19, enrolled during active disease. Each CDR3 is given with its conserved first and last residue. A D gene is named only where the DNA matches it firmly. The listing skips clone size in some rows; elsewhere it reads once, few, many or a size class.

j_gene: TRBJ2-7
v_gene: TRBV2
d_gene: TRBD2
abundance: once
CDR3nt: TGTGCCAGCAGTGGGACTAGCGGGAGCTTCGGCGAGCAGTACTTC
CDR3aa: CASSGTSGSFGEQYF

j_gene: TRBJ1-2
v_gene: TRBV19
d_gene: .
abundance: .
CDR3nt: TGTGCCAGTAGTCCGGGACACGGCTACACCTTC
CDR3aa: CASSPGHGYTF

j_gene: TRBJ1-2
v_gene: TRBV30
d_gene: TRBD1
abundance: .
CDR3nt: TGTGCCTGGAGTACGGGGACAGGGCTGAACTATGGCTACACCTTC
CDR3aa: CAWSTGTGLNYGYTF

j_gene: TRBJ2-7
v_gene: TRBV10-3
d_gene: .
abundance: .
CDR3nt: TGTGCCATCGCCGGAGTGTCCTACGAGCAGTACTTC
CDR3aa: CAIAGVSYEQYF

j_gene: TRBJ2-5
v_gene: TRBV12-3/TRBV12-4
d_gene: TRBD2
abundance: .
CDR3nt: TGTGCCAGCAGTCTTAGCGGGGGGGGGACCCAGTACTTC
CDR3aa: CASSLSGGGTQYF

j_gene: TRBJ2-1
v_gene: TRBV27
d_gene: TRBD2
abundance: .
CDR3nt: TGTGCCAGCAGTCAGACTAGCGGGAGGGCCCGGAGGAAGTTCTTC
CDR3aa: CASSQTSGRARRKFF

j_gene: TRBJ1-4
v_gene: TRBV18
d_gene: .
abundance: few
CDR3nt: TGTGCCAGTTCGGCGGTTTCGGGTGAAAAACTGTTTTTT
CDR3aa: CASSAVSGEKLFF

j_gene: TRBJ1-5
v_gene: TRBV19
d_gene: TRBD1
abundance: .
CDR3nt: TGTGCCAGTTCTTCTACAGGGGCTAGCAATCAGCCCCAGCATTTT
CDR3aa: CASSSTGASNQPQHF

j_gene: TRBJ2-1
v_gene: TRBV21-1
d_gene: .
abundance: .
CDR3nt: TGTGCCAGCAGCCCAATGGAGCGGGGGCCGTACAATGAGCAGTTCTTC
CDR3aa: CASSPMERGPYNEQFF

j_gene: TRBJ2-4
v_gene: TRBV27
d_gene: TRBD2
abundance: .
CDR3nt: TGTGCCAGCGGGATTCTTGGGGGGGACATTCAGTACTTC
CDR3aa: CASGILGGDIQYF

j_gene: TRBJ2-5
v_gene: TRBV4-2
d_gene: .
abundance: .
CDR3nt: TGTGCCAGCAGAGATACAGGGCTCCAAGAGACCCAGTACTTC
CDR3aa: CASRDTGLQETQYF

j_gene: TRBJ1-5
v_gene: TRBV27
d_gene: .
abundance: .
CDR3nt: TGTGCCAGCAGTTTATCACTTACTGCTCAGCCCCAGCATTTT
CDR3aa: CASSLSLTAQPQHF

j_gene: TRBJ2-5
v_gene: TRBV5-1
d_gene: TRBD2
abundance: once
CDR3nt: TGCGCCAGCAGCTTGGGGGGTAGCGGGGAGACCCAGTACTTC
CDR3aa: CASSLGGSGETQYF

j_gene: TRBJ2-1
v_gene: TRBV3-1/TRBV3-2
d_gene: .
abundance: few
CDR3nt: TGTGCCAGCAGCCAAGGCCCCGGTTACAATGAGCAGTTCTTC
CDR3aa: CASSQGPGYNEQFF

j_gene: TRBJ1-6
v_gene: TRBV28
d_gene: TRBD1
abundance: .
CDR3nt: TGTGCCAGCGAGACAGGGAATTCACCCCTCCACTTT
CDR3aa: CASETGNSPLHF

j_gene: TRBJ2-7
v_gene: TRBV2
d_gene: .
abundance: .
CDR3nt: TGTGCCAGCAGTGAACAATCCTACGAGCAGTACTTC
CDR3aa: CASSEQSYEQYF

j_gene: TRBJ1-1
v_gene: TRBV30
d_gene: .
abundance: .
CDR3nt: TGTGCCTGGAGTGCGGGCCCGGGGAGGTACACTGAAGCTTTCTTT
CDR3aa: CAWSAGPGRYTEAFF

j_gene: TRBJ2-4
v_gene: TRBV2
d_gene: TRBD2
abundance: few
CDR3nt: TGTGCCAGCTCCGGGACTAGCGACATTCAGTACTTC
CDR3aa: CASSGTSDIQYF

j_gene: TRBJ1-6
v_gene: TRBV7-2
d_gene: .
abundance: .
CDR3nt: TGTGCCAGCAGCTTAAGTCAGTATAATTCACCCCTCCACTTT
CDR3aa: CASSLSQYNSPLHF

j_gene: TRBJ2-5
v_gene: TRBV18
d_gene: TRBD1
abundance: .
CDR3nt: TGTGCCAGCTCACCTGGGACAGGGGGAGAGGAGACCCAGTACTTC
CDR3aa: CASSPGTGGEETQYF

j_gene: TRBJ2-2
v_gene: TRBV19
d_gene: TRBD1
abundance: .
CDR3nt: TGTGCCAGTAGAGAAACGGGACAGGGCCCCGGGGAGCTGTTTTTT
CDR3aa: CASRETGQGPGELFF

j_gene: TRBJ1-5
v_gene: TRBV5-1
d_gene: TRBD1
abundance: .
CDR3nt: TGCGCCAGCAGCGACGGGACAGGGGGCCCTCAGCCCCAGCATTTT
CDR3aa: CASSDGTGGPQPQHF

j_gene: TRBJ2-7
v_gene: TRBV7-9
d_gene: .
abundance: .
CDR3nt: TGTGCCAGCAGCAAGCAGGGTGGGTACGAGCAGTACTTC
CDR3aa: CASSKQGGYEQYF

j_gene: TRBJ2-7
v_gene: TRBV13
d_gene: TRBD1
abundance: .
CDR3nt: TGTGCCAGCAGCTCCGGGACAGCTTCCTACGAGCAGTACTTC
CDR3aa: CASSSGTASYEQYF

j_gene: TRBJ1-6
v_gene: TRBV30
d_gene: .
abundance: .
CDR3nt: TGTGCCTGGAGTGTCTGGCAGAATTCACCCCTCCACTTT
CDR3aa: CAWSVWQNSPLHF

j_gene: TRBJ2-1
v_gene: TRBV27
d_gene: TRBD1
abundance: .
CDR3nt: TGTGCCAGCAAATCGGACAGGGGATACAATGAGCAGTTCTTC
CDR3aa: CASKSDRGYNEQFF

j_gene: TRBJ2-7
v_gene: TRBV5-1
d_gene: TRBD2
abundance: few
CDR3nt: TGCGCCAGCAGCTTGGAGGCGGGGGGTCAGTACTTC
CDR3aa: CASSLEAGGQYF

j_gene: TRBJ1-3
v_gene: TRBV5-8
d_gene: .
abundance: few
CDR3nt: TGTGCCAGCAGCTTACGGGGGACTGGAAACACCATATATTTT
CDR3aa: CASSLRGTGNTIYF

j_gene: TRBJ2-1
v_gene: TRBV5-1
d_gene: TRBD2
abundance: .
CDR3nt: TGCGCCAGCAGCTTATTTAGCGGGGGAAACAATGAGCAGTTCTTC
CDR3aa: CASSLFSGGNNEQFF

j_gene: TRBJ2-7
v_gene: TRBV6-5
d_gene: TRBD1
abundance: .
CDR3nt: TGTGCCAGCATTAGGACAGGGGAATTGGGCGAGCAGTACTTC
CDR3aa: CASIRTGELGEQYF

j_gene: TRBJ2-1
v_gene: TRBV5-1
d_gene: TRBD2
abundance: .
CDR3nt: TGCGCCAGCAGCTTAGGGACTAGCGGGAAGGAGGATGAGCAGTTCTTC
CDR3aa: CASSLGTSGKEDEQFF

j_gene: TRBJ2-7
v_gene: TRBV5-5
d_gene: TRBD1
abundance: once
CDR3nt: TGTGCCAGCAGCTTGGCTCCGACAGGGTCCTACGAGCAGTACTTC
CDR3aa: CASSLAPTGSYEQYF

j_gene: TRBJ2-4
v_gene: TRBV11-1
d_gene: TRBD1
abundance: .
CDR3nt: TGTGCCAGCAGCTTTGGACAGGGGTTAGCCAAAAACATTCAGTACTTC
CDR3aa: CASSFGQGLAKNIQYF

j_gene: TRBJ1-5
v_gene: TRBV3-1/TRBV3-2
d_gene: .
abundance: .
CDR3nt: TGTGCCAGCAGCCAAGCCGGGACACCTAGCAATCAGCCCCAGCATTTT
CDR3aa: CASSQAGTPSNQPQHF

j_gene: TRBJ2-7
v_gene: TRBV9
d_gene: TRBD1
abundance: .
CDR3nt: TGTGCCAGCAGCGGACAGGGGTACGAGCAGTACTTC
CDR3aa: CASSGQGYEQYF

j_gene: TRBJ2-5
v_gene: TRBV18
d_gene: TRBD1
abundance: .
CDR3nt: TGTGCCAGCTCAGGGACAGGGGAGACCCAGTACTTC
CDR3aa: CASSGTGETQYF

j_gene: TRBJ2-7
v_gene: TRBV12-5
d_gene: TRBD1
abundance: .
CDR3nt: TGTGCTAGTGGCCCGGACAGGGGGATCCACGAGCAGTACTTC
CDR3aa: CASGPDRGIHEQYF

j_gene: TRBJ2-3
v_gene: TRBV5-1
d_gene: TRBD1
abundance: .
CDR3nt: TGCGCCAGCAGCTTGGAGGGACAGGGGGCGAGAGGTACGCAGTATTTT
CDR3aa: CASSLEGQGARGTQYF

j_gene: TRBJ2-5
v_gene: TRBV28
d_gene: .
abundance: .
CDR3nt: TGTGCCAGCAGTCCCCGAAAGTGGGGCCGCCAAGAGACCCAGTACTTC
CDR3aa: CASSPRKWGRQETQYF

j_gene: TRBJ1-4
v_gene: TRBV6-2/TRBV6-3
d_gene: TRBD1
abundance: .
CDR3nt: TGTGCCAGCAGTTACCCGCCCGGGACAGGGGTTGAAAAACTGTTTTTT
CDR3aa: CASSYPPGTGVEKLFF

j_gene: TRBJ1-1
v_gene: TRBV6-4
d_gene: .
abundance: few
CDR3nt: TGTGCCAGCAGTATTTCGGACAGTAACACTGAAGCTTTCTTT
CDR3aa: CASSISDSNTEAFF

j_gene: TRBJ2-3
v_gene: TRBV7-3
d_gene: TRBD2
abundance: few
CDR3nt: TGTGCCAGCAGCTCAGTAGCGGGGAGCACAGATACGCAGTATTTT
CDR3aa: CASSSVAGSTDTQYF

j_gene: TRBJ1-5
v_gene: TRBV30
d_gene: .
abundance: .
CDR3nt: TGTGCCTGGAGTGTATCCCTTCAGCCCCAGCATTTT
CDR3aa: CAWSVSLQPQHF

j_gene: TRBJ1-1
v_gene: TRBV4-1
d_gene: TRBD1
abundance: .
CDR3nt: TGCGCCAGCAGCCAAGACCACAGGGGAAAGGCGAACACTGAAGCTTTCTTT
CDR3aa: CASSQDHRGKANTEAFF

j_gene: TRBJ2-7
v_gene: TRBV25-1
d_gene: TRBD2
abundance: .
CDR3nt: TGTGCCAGCAGTGAACTGGCGGGAGGGAGCTCCTACGAGCAGTACTTC
CDR3aa: CASSELAGGSSYEQYF

j_gene: TRBJ2-7
v_gene: TRBV4-1
d_gene: TRBD2
abundance: .
CDR3nt: TGCGCCAGCAGTCAAGGGGAGGGGTGGAACGAGCAGTACTTC
CDR3aa: CASSQGEGWNEQYF

j_gene: TRBJ2-7
v_gene: TRBV25-1
d_gene: TRBD2
abundance: .
CDR3nt: TGTGCCAGCTCTTCTAGCGGGGGGGTCTACGAGCAGTACTTC
CDR3aa: CASSSSGGVYEQYF